These T cell receptor beta chains were read from a single sample in a study of T cell repertoires in ileal Crohn's disease. Measured with immunoSEQ multiplex PCR; TCRdb has only the in-frame clones, and not every one. The sample holds over 4,500 clones; roughly 85% are singletons and the top ten take 3.5% to 5%. The sample taken for sequencing was ileal tissue. The receptors come from an adult with Crohn's disease. Each CDR3 is given with its conserved first and last residue. D genes are given only for firm matches. Size values are once, few and many counts, or a class for expanded clones, and some rows have none.

CDR3aa: CASSYPGTSRDTQYF
CDR3nt: TGTGCCAGCAGTTACCCTGGGACTAGCAGAGATACGCAGTATTTT
abundance: few
v_gene: TRBV27
j_gene: TRBJ2-3
d_gene: TRBD2

CDR3aa: CASRDREGFNQPQHF
CDR3nt: TGTGCCAGCAGAGACCGAGAGGGGTTCAATCAGCCCCAGCATTTT
abundance: once
v_gene: TRBV6-5
j_gene: TRBJ1-5
d_gene: NA

CDR3aa: CASSLPRTGWETQYF
CDR3nt: TGTGCCAGCAGCCTGCCCCGGACAGGGTGGGAGACCCAGTACTTC
abundance: NA
v_gene: TRBV7-9
j_gene: TRBJ2-5
d_gene: TRBD1

CDR3aa: CASSRGTANIQYF
CDR3nt: TGTGCCAGCAGCCGCGGGACGGCTAACATTCAGTACTTC
abundance: NA
v_gene: TRBV5-6
j_gene: TRBJ2-4
d_gene: NA

CDR3aa: CASSDRGAAKNIQYF
CDR3nt: TGTGCCAGCAGTGATCGGGGGGCTGCCAAAAACATTCAGTACTTC
abundance: NA
v_gene: TRBV2
j_gene: TRBJ2-4
d_gene: NA

CDR3aa: CASSGLGRGAFF
CDR3nt: TGCGCCAGCAGTGGCTTGGGAAGGGGAGCTTTCTTT
abundance: few
v_gene: TRBV10-1
j_gene: TRBJ1-1
d_gene: NA

CDR3aa: CASPKYPVRVKNYGYTF
CDR3nt: TGTGCCAGCCCTAAGTATCCCGTTCGCGTCAAAAACTATGGCTACACCTTC
abundance: NA
v_gene: TRBV14
j_gene: TRBJ1-2
d_gene: NA

CDR3aa: CASSLRTGGNQPQHF
CDR3nt: TGTGCCAGCAGTTTACGGACAGGGGGCAATCAGCCCCAGCATTTT
abundance: NA
v_gene: TRBV27
j_gene: TRBJ1-5
d_gene: TRBD1

CDR3aa: CAWSRTALGNSPLHF
CDR3nt: TGTGCCTGGAGTAGGACCGCGCTGGGCAATTCACCCCTCCACTTT
abundance: NA
v_gene: TRBV30
j_gene: TRBJ1-6
d_gene: NA

CDR3aa: CASTPTPREDYEQYF
CDR3nt: TGTGCCAGCACCCCTACCCCCAGGGAAGACTACGAGCAGTACTTC
abundance: few
v_gene: TRBV5-4
j_gene: TRBJ2-7
d_gene: NA

CDR3aa: CASSQANPTSGRYNEQFF
CDR3nt: TGCGCCAGCAGCCAAGCGAACCCGACTAGCGGGAGATATAATGAGCAGTTCTTC
abundance: NA
v_gene: TRBV4-1
j_gene: TRBJ2-1
d_gene: TRBD2

CDR3aa: CASSLPGLESDTQYF
CDR3nt: TGTGCCAGCAGCTTACCGGGACTAGAGTCAGATACGCAGTATTTT
abundance: NA
v_gene: TRBV7-8
j_gene: TRBJ2-3
d_gene: TRBD2

CDR3aa: CASRTTGQKNTEAFF
CDR3nt: TGTGCCAGTAGAACTACCGGACAGAAGAACACTGAAGCTTTCTTT
abundance: NA
v_gene: TRBV6-5
j_gene: TRBJ1-1
d_gene: NA

CDR3aa: CASSVWVRDTQYF
CDR3nt: TGTGCCAGCAGCGTCTGGGTTAGAGATACGCAGTATTTT
abundance: NA
v_gene: TRBV9
j_gene: TRBJ2-3
d_gene: NA

CDR3aa: CASSSGGGTEAFF
CDR3nt: TGTGCCAGCAGCTCTGGGGGGGGCACTGAAGCTTTCTTT
abundance: few
v_gene: TRBV5-6
j_gene: TRBJ1-1
d_gene: NA

CDR3aa: CSADGTDSYGYTF
CDR3nt: TGCAGCGCCGATGGGACAGACAGCTATGGCTACACCTTC
abundance: NA
v_gene: TRBV29-1
j_gene: TRBJ1-2
d_gene: TRBD1

CDR3aa: CASSQLGAQYF
CDR3nt: TGTGCCAGCAGCCAATTGGGTGCGCAGTATTTT
abundance: NA
v_gene: TRBV14
j_gene: TRBJ2-3
d_gene: NA

CDR3aa: CASTLTSGRTTDTQYF
CDR3nt: TGTGCCAGCACTTTGACTAGCGGGAGAACAACAGATACGCAGTATTTT
abundance: few
v_gene: TRBV6-6
j_gene: TRBJ2-3
d_gene: TRBD2

CDR3aa: CASSPLAGGPGYNEQFF
CDR3nt: TGTGCCAGCAGCCCGCTAGCGGGAGGGCCAGGTTACAATGAGCAGTTCTTC
abundance: NA
v_gene: TRBV5-6
j_gene: TRBJ2-1
d_gene: TRBD2

CDR3aa: CAISQTSGTHNEQFF
CDR3nt: TGTGCCATCAGCCAGACTAGCGGGACCCACAATGAGCAGTTCTTC
abundance: NA
v_gene: TRBV10-3
j_gene: TRBJ2-1
d_gene: TRBD2

CDR3aa: CASIELPPRAGAAGELFF
CDR3nt: TGTGCCAGCATCGAGCTTCCCCCCCGAGCGGGAGCTGCCGGGGAGCTGTTTTTT
abundance: NA
v_gene: TRBV27
j_gene: TRBJ2-2
d_gene: TRBD2

CDR3aa: CASSPEEAVAGFRPQFF
CDR3nt: TGTGCCAGCAGTCCCGAGGAAGCGGTAGCGGGGTTTCGACCGCAGTTCTTC
abundance: NA
v_gene: TRBV2
j_gene: TRBJ2-1
d_gene: TRBD2

CDR3aa: CASSSGVRQPQHF
CDR3nt: TGTGCCAGCAGTTCAGGGGTCAGACAGCCCCAGCATTTT
abundance: NA
v_gene: TRBV6-1
j_gene: TRBJ1-5
d_gene: NA

CDR3aa: CASSSGQLAKNIQYF
CDR3nt: TGTGCCAGCAGTTCAGGACAGCTAGCCAAAAACATTCAGTACTTC
abundance: NA
v_gene: TRBV28
j_gene: TRBJ2-4
d_gene: NA

CDR3aa: CASSLLAGGSSGANVLTF
CDR3nt: TGTGCCAGCAGCCTTTTAGCGGGAGGGTCCTCTGGGGCCAACGTCCTGACTTTC
abundance: NA
v_gene: TRBV4-2
j_gene: TRBJ2-6
d_gene: TRBD2

CDR3aa: CASSLGRGGQPQHF
CDR3nt: TGTGCCAGCAGCTTGGGCAGGGGGGGTCAGCCCCAGCATTTT
abundance: NA
v_gene: TRBV5-6
j_gene: TRBJ1-5
d_gene: TRBD1

CDR3aa: CASSAPPQGSEQYF
CDR3nt: TGTGCCAGCAGTGCTCCGCCCCAGGGTTCCGAGCAGTACTTC
abundance: NA
v_gene: TRBV6-6
j_gene: TRBJ2-7
d_gene: NA

CDR3aa: CASSSGRWNYGYTF
CDR3nt: TGTGCCAGCAGCTCTGGACGGTGGAACTATGGCTACACCTTC
abundance: NA
v_gene: TRBV7-3
j_gene: TRBJ1-2
d_gene: NA

CDR3aa: CAISEPTGGGNSPLHF
CDR3nt: TGTGCCATCAGTGAGCCGACAGGGGGTGGTAATTCACCCCTCCACTTT
abundance: once
v_gene: TRBV10-3
j_gene: TRBJ1-6
d_gene: TRBD1

CDR3aa: CASSPRWDAGELFF
CDR3nt: TGTGCTAGCAGCCCCCGCTGGGACGCCGGGGAGCTGTTTTTT
abundance: NA
v_gene: TRBV7-7
j_gene: TRBJ2-2
d_gene: NA

CDR3aa: CASSGQLLGGRTDTQYF
CDR3nt: TGTGCCAGCAGTGGCCAGTTACTTGGAGGCAGGACAGATACGCAGTATTTT
abundance: NA
v_gene: TRBV2
j_gene: TRBJ2-3
d_gene: NA

CDR3aa: CATSRPQGDLIEQYF
CDR3nt: TGTGCCACCAGCAGACCACAGGGTGACCTTATCGAGCAGTACTTC
abundance: NA
v_gene: TRBV15
j_gene: TRBJ2-7
d_gene: NA

CDR3aa: CASTPGGYGYTF
CDR3nt: TGTGCCAGCACCCCGGGAGGGTATGGCTACACCTTC
abundance: NA
v_gene: TRBV6-5
j_gene: TRBJ1-2
d_gene: NA

CDR3aa: CASSLDAGTITDTQYF
CDR3nt: TGTGCCAGCAGCTTAGACGCGGGAACTATCACAGATACGCAGTATTTT
abundance: NA
v_gene: TRBV7-9
j_gene: TRBJ2-3
d_gene: NA

CDR3aa: CASSLLAGENYNEQFF
CDR3nt: TGTGCCAGCAGCCTCTTAGCGGGAGAGAACTACAATGAGCAGTTCTTC
abundance: NA
v_gene: TRBV7-9
j_gene: TRBJ2-1
d_gene: TRBD2

CDR3aa: CASSSMDRETDTQYF
CDR3nt: TGTGCCAGCAGCTCCATGGACAGGGAGACAGATACGCAGTATTTT
abundance: NA
v_gene: TRBV7-6
j_gene: TRBJ2-3
d_gene: TRBD1

CDR3aa: CASSFWGTSGSNEQFF
CDR3nt: TGTGCCAGCAGTTTCTGGGGGACTAGCGGGAGCAATGAGCAGTTCTTC
abundance: once
v_gene: TRBV28
j_gene: TRBJ2-1
d_gene: TRBD2

CDR3aa: CASTKGVAKNIQYF
CDR3nt: TGTGCCAGCACCAAAGGGGTAGCCAAAAACATTCAGTACTTC
abundance: NA
v_gene: TRBV11-2
j_gene: TRBJ2-4
d_gene: NA

CDR3aa: CGEQGISGANVLTF
CDR3nt: TGTGGGGAGCAGGGGATATCGGGGGCCAACGTCCTGACTTTC
abundance: NA
v_gene: TRBV7-2
j_gene: TRBJ2-6
d_gene: NA

CDR3aa: CASSQDWGGKFTDTQYF
CDR3nt: TGCGCCAGCAGCCAAGATTGGGGCGGGAAATTCACAGATACGCAGTATTTT
abundance: once
v_gene: TRBV4-3
j_gene: TRBJ2-3
d_gene: NA

CDR3aa: CASSQGGPSSPSYEQYF
CDR3nt: TGCGCCAGCAGCCAAGGCGGGCCCTCATCACCCTCCTACGAGCAGTACTTC
abundance: NA
v_gene: TRBV4-3
j_gene: TRBJ2-7
d_gene: NA

CDR3aa: CASSQGQGQTDTQYF
CDR3nt: TGTGCCAGCAGCCAAGGACAGGGACAGACAGATACGCAGTATTTT
abundance: NA
v_gene: TRBV11-2
j_gene: TRBJ2-3
d_gene: TRBD1